This entry lists 23 T cell receptor beta chains sequenced from one sample in a study of regulatory T cells in long-lasting Graves disease. Building of the TCR beta libraries involved iRepertoire HTBI primers and Arm-PCR of CDR3 regions. TCRdb itself ran the multiplex PCR reads through MiXCR, one entry per CDR3 protein. The table shows roughly 500,000 distinct CDR3 sequences, with 12% occurring only once. As for time point: newly diagnosed GD, antithyroid drugs for less than 3 months. The TCR library was prepared using RNA isolated from PBMCs. These data also formed part of another study, on T cells in Graves' hyperthyroidism and ophthalmopathy.

Sample: peripheral blood mononuclear cells (PBMCs), taken at new diagnosis, from a patient treated with antithyroid drugs. These receptors all stem from a woman in her twenties or thirties with Graves disease.

This clonotype showed up many times. The chain combines TRBV6-1 with TRBJ2-7; 9 bases align to TRBD1. The CDR3 length is 14 residues. Unmatched junction bases numbered 6, after V lost 5 bases and J lost 4 bases. The V gene's germline CDR1 is MNHNS and CDR2 SASEGT. The chain's CDR3 is CASSPTGGGYEQYF. In DNA, the CDR3 is TGTGCCAGCAGTCCGACAGGGGGTGGGTACGAGCAGTACTTC.

There are many counts of this clonotype. The chain employs TRBV9 and TRBJ2-5; 12 positions match TRBD2. This CDR3 has 15 residues. CDR1 and CDR2 (germline): SGDLS, YYNGEE. Trimming cost V 4 bases and J 4 bases; bases outside gene matches: 5. The DNA for the CDR3 is TGTGCCAGCAGCCCCCGACTAGCGGGAGCAGAGACCCAGTACTTC. Translated, it gives CASSPRLAGAETQYF.

At least ten counts were recorded for this clonotype. V gene TRBV2 combines with J gene TRBJ1-2, with D possibly TRBD1 on 5 matching bases. The germline V and J ends were trimmed by 8 bases and 4 bases, with 11 bases remaining between them. The CDR3 contains 12 residues. Germline assignment: CDR1 SNHLY and CDR2 FYNNEI. The DNA of the CDR3 is TGTGCCAGCCGGGACTGGGGCTATGGCTACACCTTC. It encodes CASRDWGYGYTF.

Of note for this clonotype: A far larger clone is one base from this, pointing to a likely read error. This chain links TRBV2 with TRBJ2-3; D call uncertain. The end of the DNA is better explained by TRBJ2-5, so the J call may be wrong. The length of the CDR3 is 13 residues. CDR1 and CDR2 from the germline V gene are SNHLY and FYNNEI. CDR3 residues: CASSDGGQDTQYF. As DNA, the CDR3 is TGTGCCAGCAGTGACGGCGGCCAAGATACCCAGTACTTC.

CDR3 residues: CASSGRYDGRGVTEAFF. CDR3 nucleotide sequence: TGTGCCAGCAGTGGACGCTACGACGGGAGGGGGGTGACTGAAGCTTTCTTT. This chain connects TRBV11-2 to TRBJ1-1; a weak D match, TRBD1 (6 bases). The CDR3 length is 17 residues. Trimming stripped 6 bases from V and 5 bases from J, with 25 bases between. The germline CDR1 and CDR2 sequences are SGHAT and FQNNGV.

Many counts were recorded for this clonotype. The chain links TRBV30 to TRBJ1-1; TRBD1 might be the D (6 bases). The germline V gene has CDR1 GTSNPN and CDR2 SVGIG (reference sequence). The CDR3 is 13 residues long. In DNA, the CDR3 is TGTGCAGCTTCTCGGGGGGCGAACACTGAAGCTTTCTTT. This encodes CAASRGANTEAFF.

This clonotype was counted at least ten times. V is TRBV11-2 and J is TRBJ1-5; possible D gene TRBD1, 6 bases. CDR3 length equals 15 residues. The V and J ends lost 1 base and 4 bases respectively, with 11 bases between them. Germline lookup yields CDR1 SGHAT and CDR2 FQNNGV. CDR3 amino acids: CASSLVPGENQPQHF. In DNA, the CDR3 is TGTGCCAGCAGCTTAGTTCCAGGGGAGAATCAGCCCCAGCATTTT.

This clonotype was picked up many times. The chain is built from TRBV30 and TRBJ1-1; TRBD1 agrees at 7 bases. The CDR3 totals 14 residues. The V and J ends lost 1 base and 3 bases, in that order; junction bases with no gene match: 5. Germline V gene data show CDR1 as GTSNPN and CDR2 as SVGIG (reference sequence). The CDR3 DNA follows: TGTGCCTGGAGTGGGAGGGACAGCCACACTGAAGCTTTCTTT. Protein sequence: CAWSGRDSHTEAFF.

There are many counts of this clonotype. The chain recombines TRBV7-9 with TRBJ1-2; the D is unclear. Germline V gives CDR1 SEHNR, CDR2 FQNEAQ (reference sequence). Trimming took off 5 bases at V and 0 bases at J, with 13 bases between the two ends. This CDR3 is built from 15 residues. As DNA, the CDR3 is TGTGCCAGCAGCCCTATGGCAGCCTCTAACTATGGCTACACCTTC. Translation: CASSPMAASNYGYTF.

This clonotype was detected ten times or more. CDR3 loop: CASSPHPDTGELFF. For the CDR3, the DNA is TGTGCCAGCAGCCCCCACCCCGACACCGGGGAGCTGTTTTTT. The chain is built from TRBV9 and TRBJ2-2; D gene unclear. There are 14 residues in the CDR3. V was shortened by 4 bases and J by 3 bases, with 10 bases between the two germline ends. Germline values: CDR1 SGDLS, CDR2 YYNGEE.

The table lists this clonotype with many counts. V gene TRBV20-1 combines with J gene TRBJ1-1, with TRBD1 matching 7 bases. In germline, CDR1 is DFQATT, CDR2 SNEGSKA (reference sequence). V was pared by 3 bases and J by 4 bases, with 11 bases of the junction left unmatched. The CDR3 runs 15 residues. In nucleotides, the CDR3 is TGCAGTGCTAGCCCCAGACAGGGTGTTTTCACTGAAGCTTTCTTT. It is translated as CSASPRQGVFTEAFF.

This clonotype was seen repeatedly, ten times or more. The genes are TRBV9 and TRBJ1-1, with D uncertain. V lost 0 bases, J lost 6 bases, and 15 bases lay in between. The CDR3 length is 15 residues. CDR1 is SGDLS and CDR2 is YYNGEE in the germline V gene. CDR3 nucleotide sequence: TGTGCCAGCAGCGTAGGGCCGGGAACCCTGTCTGAAGCTTTCTTT. Translated: CASSVGPGTLSEAFF.

This clonotype has more than one count but fewer than ten. The chain employs TRBV28 and TRBJ1-5; unclear D gene. The CDR3 has 15 amino acids. The germline V gene has CDR1 MDHEN and CDR2 SYDVKM. Trimming removed 5 bases at V and 7 bases at J, with 18 bases between. The CDR3 nucleotides read TGTGCCAGCAGTGTCCTTGGGGAGATAGACCAGCCCCAGCATTTT. Its translation is CASSVLGEIDQPQHF.

Ten or more counts support this clonotype. This sequence joins TRBV7-2 and TRBJ1-2, with D possibly matching TRBD1 (5 bases). The V end lost 5 bases, the J end lost 4 bases, and 17 bases lay between the germline ends. The germline CDR1 and CDR2 sequences are SGHTA and FQGNSA. This CDR3 is 15 amino acids long. The CDR3 here is CASSPGTAEGYGYTF. CDR3 bases: TGTGCCAGCAGCCCCGGGACCGCCGAGGGCTATGGCTACACCTTC. The variable domain in full, completed from reference TRBV7-2 and TRBJ1-2, reads GAGVSQSPSNKVTEKGKDVELRCDPISGHTALYWYRQSLGQGLEFLIYFQGNSAPDKSGLPSDRFSAERTGGSVSTLTIQRTQQEDSAVYLCASSPGTAEGYGYTFGSGTRLTVV.

The CDR3 DNA reads as TGCAGTGCTAGGGATCTAGCGGGAGGCTGGCGTGAAGAGCAGTACTTC. Its translation is CSARDLAGGWREEQYF. V and J are TRBV20-1 and TRBJ2-7; TRBD2 aligns across 11 bases. With 3 bases clipped from V and 7 bases from J, the junction kept 14 bases outside the gene matches. The CDR3 has 16 amino acids. From germline, CDR1 is DFQATT and CDR2 SNEGSKA (reference sequence).

At least ten counts were recorded for this clonotype. The chain carries TRBV18 and TRBJ2-7; possibly TRBD1 for D (6 bases). V was clipped by 3 bases and J by 4 bases, with 16 bases between them. Looked up from germline, CDR1 is KGHSH and CDR2 is LQKENI. CDR3 length: 15 amino acids. The CDR3 DNA is TGTGCCAGCTCACCTCCCGCGAGACAGGAGTACGAGCAGTACTTC. Amino acids: CASSPPARQEYEQYF.

J is TRBJ2-7 and V is TRBV20-1; 15 positions agree with TRBD2. The V segment lost 5 bases and the J segment 6 bases; nucleotides outside the gene matches: 5. The CDR3 extends over 14 amino acids. Germline V gene sequence: CDR1 DFQATT, CDR2 SNEGSKA (reference sequence). CDR3 region: CSAPGLAGGREQYF. The CDR3 nucleotides read TGCAGTGCTCCGGGACTAGCGGGGGGCCGCGAGCAGTACTTC.

Regarding this clonotype: A much bigger clone sits one base away, suggesting this may be a read error. This chain uses TRBV15 with TRBJ2-3; possibly TRBD1 for D (5 bases). Germline values: CDR1 LNHNV, CDR2 YYDKDF (reference sequence). The CDR3 contains 14 residues. The germline V and J ends were trimmed by 5 bases and 0 bases, with 9 bases remaining between them. The CDR3 DNA reads as TGTGCCACCAGCCTGGGGCTTAGCACAGATACGCAGTATTTT. This codes for CATSLGLSTDTQYF. The variable domain in full, completed from reference TRBV15 and TRBJ2-3, reads DAMVIQNPRYQVTQFGKPVTLSCSQTLNHNVMYWYQQKSSQAPKLLFHYYDKDFNNEADTPDNFQSRRPNTSFCFLDIRSPGLGDTAMYLCATSLGLSTDTQYFGPGTRLTVL.

This clonotype came up many times. The chain links TRBV7-9 to TRBJ2-1; TRBD2 is a possible D gene (6 bases). CDR3 length: 14 residues. Germline V gene lookup returns CDR1 SEHNR and CDR2 FQNEAQ (reference sequence). V gave up 1 base and J gave up 9 bases, with 13 bases separating them. This CDR3 is CASSLEGTGGEQFF. The CDR3 DNA sequence: TGTGCCAGCAGCTTAGAGGGGACCGGGGGTGAGCAGTTCTTC. The full variable domain, its missing parts supplied by reference TRBV7-9 and TRBJ2-1, is DTGVSQNPRHKITKRGQNVTFRCDPISEHNRLYWYRQTLGQGPEFLTYFQNEAQLEKSRLLSDRFSAERPKGSFSTLEIQRTEQGDSAMYLCASSLEGTGGEQFFGPGTRLTVL.

This clonotype came up many times. This may come from a read error, since a much larger clone is one base off. The chain carries TRBV18 and TRBJ1-1; tentative D call: TRBD1 (6 bases). Trimming left V 4 bases short and J 4 bases short, with 16 bases between. CDR3 length: 15 amino acids. The germline V gene has CDR1 KGHSH and CDR2 LQKENI. The CDR3 sequence is CASSRTGTPSTEAFF. DNA of the CDR3: TGTGCCAGCTCACGCACCGGGACACCCAGCACTGAAGCTTTCTTT.

In its sample, this clonotype was seen a few times. The chain recombines TRBV5-1 with TRBJ2-7, with TRBD2 as a possible D gene (5 bases). The CDR3 sequence is 14 residues long. Trimming removed 0 bases at V and 3 bases at J, with 10 bases between. Germline lookup yields CDR1 SGHRS and CDR2 YFSETQ. This CDR3 is CASSLAGKVYEQYF. The CDR3 bases are TGCGCCAGCAGCTTGGCCGGGAAAGTCTACGAGCAGTACTTC.

The chain carries TRBV24-1 and TRBJ2-1; D gene uncertain. Germline V gene lookup returns CDR1 KGHDR and CDR2 SFDVKD. The CDR3 has 15 residues. V shed 7 bases and J shed 4 bases, with 16 bases lying between them. Written as DNA, the CDR3 is TGTGCCACCAGCAAAGACGGGTTTGGGTACAATGAGCAGTTCTTC. Translated: CATSKDGFGYNEQFF.

This clonotype was counted many times. J is TRBJ2-1 and V is TRBV13, with TRBD1 identical over 8 bases. The CDR3 extends over 13 amino acids. The germline V gene has CDR1 PRHDT and CDR2 FYEKMQ (reference sequence). The V and J ends lost 5 bases and 7 bases, in that order; junction bases with no gene match: 4. CDR3 DNA sequence: TGTGCCAGCAGCCGGACAGGGAGTAATGAGCAGTTCTTC. It codes for CASSRTGSNEQFF. The variable domain in full, with the rest retrieved from reference TRBV13 and TRBJ2-1, is AAGVIQSPRHLIKEKRETATLKCYPIPRHDTVYWYQQGPGQDPQFLISFYEKMQSDKGSIPDRFSAQQFSDYHSELNMSSLELGDSALYFCASSRTGSNEQFFGPGTRLTVL.